This is a list of T cell receptor beta chains from one sample in a study of CD4 T cells in relation to SARS-CoV-2 and coronaviruses. These receptors lack a known antigen. Sequencing was performed with immunoSEQ multiplex PCR; in TCRdb, only in-frame clones are kept and a portion is missing. The data show approximately 43,000 clones, around 82% seen once. The specimen sequenced was naive CD4+ T cells from PBMCs, cultured in vitro. The source is an adult with COVID-19. The CDR3 runs from the conserved cysteine through the conserved F or W. A D gene is named only where the DNA matches it firmly. Clone sizes are given selectively: once, few, many, or a class where the clone is expanded.

TRBV24-1	13	few	TRBJ1-1	-	CATSRQANTEAFF	TGTGCCACCAGTAGACAAGCGAACACTGAAGCTTTCTTT
TRBV28	15	-	TRBJ2-1	-	CASSSGGFTYNEQFF	TGTGCCAGCAGTTCCGGGGGCTTCACCTACAATGAGCAGTTCTTC
TRBV11-2	15	-	TRBJ2-7	TRBD2	CASSLGTSGNYEQYF	TGTGCCAGCAGCTTAGGTACTAGCGGAAACTACGAGCAGTACTTC
TRBV11-2	16	-	TRBJ1-1	-	CASSFRGVGQNTEAFF	TGTGCCAGCAGTTTTCGGGGAGTGGGGCAGAACACTGAAGCTTTCTTT
TRBV28	12	-	TRBJ2-7	-	CASSPRMGEQYF	TGTGCCAGCAGCCCTCGGATGGGTGAGCAGTACTTC
TRBV29-1	15	-	TRBJ2-7	-	CSVVETQNYGYEQYF	TGCAGCGTTGTGGAGACTCAAAATTACGGCTACGAGCAGTACTTC
TRBV24-1	14	-	TRBJ2-5	TRBD1	CATSGTGVQETQYF	TGTGCCACCAGCGGGACAGGGGTCCAAGAGACCCAGTACTTC
TRBV7-2	18	-	TRBJ2-6	-	CASSLVALFFSGANVLTF	TGTGCCAGCAGCTTAGTAGCGCTATTCTTCTCTGGGGCCAACGTCCTGACTTTC
TRBV18	13	-	TRBJ2-5	-	CASSQGRQETQYF	TGTGCCAGCTCACAGGGACGCCAAGAGACCCAGTACTTC
TRBV3-1/TRBV3-2	15	few	TRBJ2-1	-	CASSQVALLGNEQFF	TGTGCCAGCAGCCAAGTCGCGCTATTAGGGAATGAGCAGTTCTTC
TRBV6-1	15	-	TRBJ2-5	-	CASSEALMGWETQYF	TGTGCCAGCAGTGAAGCGCTTATGGGATGGGAGACCCAGTACTTC
TRBV3-1/TRBV3-2	16	-	TRBJ2-3	TRBD1	CASSHRTGTGLDTQYF	TGTGCCAGCAGCCATCGTACCGGGACAGGGTTGGATACGCAGTATTTT
TRBV5-1	16	-	TRBJ2-1	TRBD2	CASSFNLAGAHNEQFF	TGCGCCAGCAGCTTTAACTTAGCGGGAGCCCACAATGAGCAGTTCTTC
TRBV30	16	-	TRBJ2-7	-	CAWRKSGTGTSYEQYF	TGTGCCTGGAGAAAATCCGGGACCGGGACTTCCTACGAGCAGTACTTC
TRBV2	14	few	TRBJ1-1	-	CASLERGVNTEAFF	TGTGCCAGCTTGGAGAGGGGGGTGAACACTGAAGCTTTCTTT
TRBV28	15	once	TRBJ2-2	-	CASTRASANTGELFF	TGTGCCAGCACTCGGGCTAGCGCGAACACCGGGGAGCTGTTTTTT
TRBV18	14	-	TRBJ2-5	-	CASSPQLGQETQYF	TGTGCCAGCTCACCACAACTGGGCCAAGAGACCCAGTACTTC
TRBV7-2	16	few	TRBJ2-5	-	CASSPAPLALEETQYF	TGTGCCAGCAGCCCCGCCCCTCTAGCGCTTGAAGAGACCCAGTACTTC
TRBV6-2/TRBV6-3	14	-	TRBJ1-2	-	CASSPPGAGYGYTF	TGTGCCAGCAGTCCCCCAGGGGCCGGCTATGGCTACACCTTC
TRBV7-2	15	-	TRBJ2-5	-	CASSPRLGQQETQYF	TGTGCCAGCAGCCCTCGATTGGGGCAACAAGAGACCCAGTACTTC
TRBV28	14	-	TRBJ2-7	-	CASNGGWADYEQYF	TGTGCCAGTAACGGGGGTTGGGCGGACTACGAGCAGTACTTC
TRBV7-9	14	-	TRBJ2-7	TRBD1	CASSLGGTGYEQYF	TGTGCCAGCAGCTTAGGGGGGACAGGCTACGAGCAGTACTTC
TRBV5-1	15	few	TRBJ2-3	TRBD1	CASSRRTGDTDTQYF	TGCGCCAGCAGCCGTAGGACAGGGGACACAGATACGCAGTATTTT
TRBV5-4	14	-	TRBJ1-2	-	CASSLEQLEYGYTF	TGTGCCAGCAGCTTGGAACAGCTGGAATATGGCTACACCTTC
TRBV11-2	17	few	TRBJ2-1	TRBD2	CASSPLGGGASYNEQFF	TGTGCCAGCAGCCCCCTCGGGGGAGGGGCCTCCTACAATGAGCAGTTCTTC
TRBV30	12	few	TRBJ1-3	-	CAWSRGGNTIYF	TGTGCCTGGAGTAGGGGGGGAAACACCATATATTTT
TRBV6-6	17	few	TRBJ2-1	-	CASSPEPVWGSYNEQFF	TGTGCCAGCAGTCCTGAGCCCGTCTGGGGGTCCTACAATGAGCAGTTCTTC
TRBV4-3	16	-	TRBJ2-7	-	CASSQDLQALSYEQYF	TGCGCCAGCAGCCAAGATCTCCAGGCCCTCTCCTACGAGCAGTACTTC
TRBV5-5	13	-	TRBJ1-2	TRBD1	CASSRTGTQGYTF	TGTGCCAGCAGCCGGACAGGGACGCAGGGCTACACCTTC
TRBV6-2/TRBV6-3	14	-	TRBJ1-5	-	CASSYTGLGQPQHF	TGTGCCAGCAGTTATACAGGGCTAGGCCAGCCCCAGCATTTT
TRBV28	11	once	TRBJ2-7	-	CASNSPYEQYF	TGTGCCAGCAACTCACCCTACGAGCAGTACTTC
TRBV28	14	-	TRBJ2-7	TRBD2	CASTRSGSSYEQYF	TGTGCCAGCACCCGGAGCGGGAGCTCCTACGAGCAGTACTTC
TRBV28	14	-	TRBJ2-3	TRBD2	CASSGTSKTDTQYF	TGTGCCAGTTCCGGGACTAGCAAAACAGATACGCAGTATTTT
TRBV5-4	16	-	TRBJ2-3	TRBD2	CASSGPLAGVTDTQYF	TGTGCCAGCAGCGGCCCGCTAGCGGGGGTCACAGATACGCAGTATTTT
TRBV5-5	15	-	TRBJ2-5	-	CASSFTGGLTETQYF	TGTGCCAGCAGCTTCACCGGCGGACTAACAGAGACCCAGTACTTC
TRBV7-8	14	-	TRBJ2-1	-	CASSLGGSINEQFF	TGTGCCAGCAGCTTGGGGGGCAGTATCAATGAGCAGTTCTTC
TRBV9	16	-	TRBJ1-3	-	CASSVGRGPARNTIYF	TGTGCCAGCAGCGTCGGTCGTGGCCCGGCCAGAAACACCATATATTTT
TRBV7-3	17	-	TRBJ2-5	TRBD1	CASSLTNSTGVWETQYF	TGTGCCAGCAGCTTAACAAACTCGACAGGGGTTTGGGAGACCCAGTACTTC
TRBV6-5	13	once	TRBJ1-4	-	CASSWDGFGKLFF	TGTGCCAGCAGTTGGGATGGATTCGGAAAACTGTTTTTT
TRBV7-2	16	-	TRBJ2-3	-	CASSLVGVAHTDTQYF	TGTGCCAGCAGCTTAGTGGGGGTAGCACACACAGATACGCAGTATTTT
TRBV2	14	-	TRBJ1-5	TRBD1	CASSLQGENQPQHF	TGTGCCAGCAGTCTACAGGGGGAAAATCAGCCCCAGCATTTT
TRBV28	16	-	TRBJ2-1	TRBD1	CASSTTGGGSYNEQFF	TGTGCCAGCAGTACCACAGGGGGCGGATCCTACAATGAGCAGTTCTTC
TRBV28	13	-	TRBJ1-1	-	CASSPSGYTEAFF	TGTGCCAGCAGTCCCTCAGGGTACACTGAAGCTTTCTTT
TRBV20-1	14	-	TRBJ2-5	TRBD2	CSASRAGGAETQYF	TGCAGTGCTAGTAGAGCGGGAGGCGCAGAGACCCAGTACTTC
TRBV19	12	-	TRBJ1-5	-	CASSIMNQPQHF	TGTGCCAGTAGTATTATGAATCAGCCCCAGCATTTT
TRBV7-9	16	few	TRBJ2-1	TRBD2	CASSFELAGRKNEQFF	TGTGCCAGCAGCTTCGAACTAGCGGGCCGGAAGAATGAGCAGTTCTTC
TRBV9	15	-	TRBJ2-5	TRBD1	CASSRWDSPQETQYF	TGTGCCAGCAGCCGGTGGGACAGCCCCCAAGAGACCCAGTACTTC